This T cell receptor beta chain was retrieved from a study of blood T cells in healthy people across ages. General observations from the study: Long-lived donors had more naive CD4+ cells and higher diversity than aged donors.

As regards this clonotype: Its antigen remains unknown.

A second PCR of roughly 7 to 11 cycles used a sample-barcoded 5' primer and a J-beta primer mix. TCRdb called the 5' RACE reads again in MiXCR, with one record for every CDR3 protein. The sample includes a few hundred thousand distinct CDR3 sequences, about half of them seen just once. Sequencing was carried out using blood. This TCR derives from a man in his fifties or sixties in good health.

The CDR3 region is CASSFIPAGSTDTQYF. As DNA, the CDR3 is TGTGCCAGCAGCTTCATTCCGGCGGGTAGCACAGATACGCAGTATTTT. This chain connects TRBV7-2 to TRBJ2-3, with D maybe TRBD2 (5 bases). Germline assignment: CDR1 SGHTA and CDR2 FQGNSA. There are 16 residues in the CDR3. The ends were cut back, 3 bases at V and 0 bases at J, with 13 bases in the middle.